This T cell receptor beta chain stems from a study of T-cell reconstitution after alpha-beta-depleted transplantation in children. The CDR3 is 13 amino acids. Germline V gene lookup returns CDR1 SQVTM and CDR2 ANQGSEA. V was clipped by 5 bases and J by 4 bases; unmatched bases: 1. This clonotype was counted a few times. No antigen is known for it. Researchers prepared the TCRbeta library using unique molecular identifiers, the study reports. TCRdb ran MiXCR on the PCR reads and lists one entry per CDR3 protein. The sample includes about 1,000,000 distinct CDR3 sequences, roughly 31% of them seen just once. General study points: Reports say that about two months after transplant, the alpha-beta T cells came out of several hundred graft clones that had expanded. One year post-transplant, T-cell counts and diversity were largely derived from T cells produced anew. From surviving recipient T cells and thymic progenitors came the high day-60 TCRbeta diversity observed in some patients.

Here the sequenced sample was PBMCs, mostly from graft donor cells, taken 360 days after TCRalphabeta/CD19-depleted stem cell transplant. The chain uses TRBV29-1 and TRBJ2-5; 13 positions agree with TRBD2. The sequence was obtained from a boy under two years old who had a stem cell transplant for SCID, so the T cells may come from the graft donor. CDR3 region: CSVRLAGGETQYF. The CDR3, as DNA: TGCAGCGTTAGACTAGCGGGGGGAGAGACCCAGTACTTC.